This T cell receptor (beta chain) was recorded in a study of identical twins. This CDR3 has 15 residues. Losses at the gene ends were 4 bases for V and 5 bases for J; bases not matched to a gene: 6. Germline loops: CDR1 SGHRS, CDR2 YFSETQ. TCRdb ran MiXCR on the 5' RACE reads and lists one entry per CDR3 protein. The sample has a few hundred thousand distinct CDR3 sequences; around 15% are singletons. This clonotype came up a few times. Its antigen is not identified. Study-level points and caveats: Within cord blood, abundant beta clonotypes carried fewer insertions, but memory repertoires showed no such trend. Beta out-of-frame twin sharing showed a weaker excess. The study found that models underestimated out-of-frame TCR alpha sharing in monozygotic twins.

This sample also appeared in a second study, on yellow fever vaccine responses in identical twins. That work contributes: On the reported evidence, twins' vaccine T cell responses seemed partly convergent and partly personalized.

The sequence was obtained from a woman between 18 and 29 years old in good health. V is TRBV5-1 and J is TRBJ2-3; 11 bases agree with TRBD2. Sequenced input: CD4+ T cells sorted from blood. CDR3 coding DNA: TGCGCCAGCAGCCAAATTAGCGGGGGGGAAGATACGCAGTATTTT. This codes for CASSQISGGEDTQYF.